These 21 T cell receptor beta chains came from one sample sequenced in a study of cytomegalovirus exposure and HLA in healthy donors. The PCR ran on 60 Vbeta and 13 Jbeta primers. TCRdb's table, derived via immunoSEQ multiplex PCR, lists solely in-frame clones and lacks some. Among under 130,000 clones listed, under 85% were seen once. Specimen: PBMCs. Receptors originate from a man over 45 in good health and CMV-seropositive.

The CDR3 DNA is TGTGCCAGCAGGGCACCGGGACTAGCGGGAAGAGAGACCCAGTACTTC. Translation: CASRAPGLAGRETQYF. This chain links TRBV6-6 with TRBJ2-5; 13 bases line up with TRBD2. Germline values: CDR1 MNHNY, CDR2 SVGAGI (reference sequence). The CDR3 length is 16 residues. The V segment lost 6 bases and the J segment 4 bases; nucleotides outside the gene matches: 8.

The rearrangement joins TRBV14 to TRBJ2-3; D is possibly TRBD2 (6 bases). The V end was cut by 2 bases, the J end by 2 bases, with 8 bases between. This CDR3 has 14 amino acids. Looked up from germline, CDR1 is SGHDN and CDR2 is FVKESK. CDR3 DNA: TGTGCCAGCAGCCAATTAGCGGACACAGATACGCAGTATTTT. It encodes CASSQLADTDTQYF.

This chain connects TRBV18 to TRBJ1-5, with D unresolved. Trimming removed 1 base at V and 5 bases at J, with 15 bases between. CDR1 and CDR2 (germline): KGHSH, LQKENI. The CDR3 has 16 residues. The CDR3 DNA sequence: TGTGCCAGCTCACCACTCCCGGAGACGGCAGATCAGCCCCAGCATTTT. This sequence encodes CASSPLPETADQPQHF.

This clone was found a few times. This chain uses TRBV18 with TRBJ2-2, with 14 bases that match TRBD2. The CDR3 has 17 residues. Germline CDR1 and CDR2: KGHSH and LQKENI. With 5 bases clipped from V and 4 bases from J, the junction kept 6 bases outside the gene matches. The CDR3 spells CASSSGLAGVVTGELFF. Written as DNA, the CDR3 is TGTGCCAGCTCATCGGGACTAGCGGGAGTTGTCACCGGGGAGCTGTTTTTT.

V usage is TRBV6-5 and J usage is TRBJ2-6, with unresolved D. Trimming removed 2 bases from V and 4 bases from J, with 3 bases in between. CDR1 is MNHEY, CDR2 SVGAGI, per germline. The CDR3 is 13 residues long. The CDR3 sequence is CASSYGGANVLTF. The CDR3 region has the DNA TGTGCCAGCAGTTACGGCGGGGCCAACGTCCTGACTTTC.

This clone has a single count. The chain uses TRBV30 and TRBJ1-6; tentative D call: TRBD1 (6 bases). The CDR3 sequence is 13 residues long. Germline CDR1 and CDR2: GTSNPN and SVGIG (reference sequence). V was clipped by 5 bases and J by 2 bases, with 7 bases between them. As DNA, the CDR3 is TGTGCCTGGGGACAGCCCTATAATTCACCCCTCCACTTT. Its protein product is CAWGQPYNSPLHF.

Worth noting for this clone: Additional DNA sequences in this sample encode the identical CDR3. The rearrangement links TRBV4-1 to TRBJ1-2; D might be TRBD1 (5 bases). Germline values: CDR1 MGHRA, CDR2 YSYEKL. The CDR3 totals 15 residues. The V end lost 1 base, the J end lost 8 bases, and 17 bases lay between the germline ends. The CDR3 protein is CASSQGAGRRGGYTF. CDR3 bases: TGCGCCAGCAGCCAAGGGGCTGGGCGCCGGGGGGGCTACACCTTC.

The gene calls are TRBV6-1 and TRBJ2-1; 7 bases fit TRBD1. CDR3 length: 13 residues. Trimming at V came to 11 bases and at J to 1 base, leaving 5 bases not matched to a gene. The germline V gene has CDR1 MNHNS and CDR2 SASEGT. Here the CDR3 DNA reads TGTGCCGTTCCGGGACAGTCCTACAATGAGCAGTTCTTC. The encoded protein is CAVPGQSYNEQFF.

This chain's CDR3 is CASSQDHGGGEQYF. CDR3 DNA sequence: TGTGCCAGCAGCCAAGATCACGGAGGCGGCGAGCAGTACTTC. The chain has TRBV4-2 and TRBJ2-5; possible D gene TRBD2, 5 bases. The DNA end favors TRBJ2-7, so the J call may be wrong. The germline V gene has CDR1 LGHNA and CDR2 YNFKEQ. The CDR3 contains 14 residues.

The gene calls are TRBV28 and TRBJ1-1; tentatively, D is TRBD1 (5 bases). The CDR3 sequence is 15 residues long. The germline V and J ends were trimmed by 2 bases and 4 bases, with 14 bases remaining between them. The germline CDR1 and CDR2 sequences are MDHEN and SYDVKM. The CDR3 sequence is CASSLGGTLGTEAFF. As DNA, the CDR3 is TGTGCCAGCAGTTTAGGAGGGACTTTAGGCACTGAAGCTTTCTTT.

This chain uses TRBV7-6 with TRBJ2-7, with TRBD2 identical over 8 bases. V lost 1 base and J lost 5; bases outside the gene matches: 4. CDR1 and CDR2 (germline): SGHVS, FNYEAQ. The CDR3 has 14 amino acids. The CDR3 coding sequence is TGTGCCAGCAGCTTAGGGGGACTAGACAACGAGCAGTACTTC. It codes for CASSLGGLDNEQYF. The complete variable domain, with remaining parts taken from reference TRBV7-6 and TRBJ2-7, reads GAGVSQSPRYKVTKRGQDVALRCDPISGHVSLYWYRQALGQGPEFLTYFNYEAQQDKSGLPNDRFSAERPEGSISTLTIQRTEQRDSAMYRCASSLGGLDNEQYFGPGTRLTVT.

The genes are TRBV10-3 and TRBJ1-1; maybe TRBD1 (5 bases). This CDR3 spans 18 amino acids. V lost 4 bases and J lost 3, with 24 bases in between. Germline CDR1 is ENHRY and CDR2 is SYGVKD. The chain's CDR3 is CAISGRGTGAPRDTEAFF. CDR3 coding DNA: TGTGCCATCAGTGGACGGGGGACCGGGGCCCCTCGGGACACTGAAGCTTTCTTT.

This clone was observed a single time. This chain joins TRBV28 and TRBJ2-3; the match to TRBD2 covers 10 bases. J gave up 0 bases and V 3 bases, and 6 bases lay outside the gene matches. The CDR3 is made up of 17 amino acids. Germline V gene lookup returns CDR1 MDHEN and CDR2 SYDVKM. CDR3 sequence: CASSFASGSTSTDTQYF. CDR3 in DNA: TGTGCCAGCAGTTTTGCTAGCGGGAGTACTAGCACAGATACGCAGTATTTT.

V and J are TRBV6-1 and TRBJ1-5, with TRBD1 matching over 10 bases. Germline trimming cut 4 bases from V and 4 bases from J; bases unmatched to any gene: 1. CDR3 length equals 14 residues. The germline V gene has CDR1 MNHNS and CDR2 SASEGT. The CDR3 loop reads CASSGGQGNQPQHF. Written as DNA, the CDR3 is TGTGCCAGCAGTGGGGGACAGGGGAATCAGCCCCAGCATTTT.

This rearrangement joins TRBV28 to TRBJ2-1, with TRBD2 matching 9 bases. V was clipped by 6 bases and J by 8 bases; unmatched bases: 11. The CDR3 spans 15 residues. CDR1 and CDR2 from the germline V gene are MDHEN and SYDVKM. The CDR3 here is CASRRRAGGIHEQFF. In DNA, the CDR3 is TGTGCCAGCAGGCGACGGGCGGGAGGGATCCATGAGCAGTTCTTC.

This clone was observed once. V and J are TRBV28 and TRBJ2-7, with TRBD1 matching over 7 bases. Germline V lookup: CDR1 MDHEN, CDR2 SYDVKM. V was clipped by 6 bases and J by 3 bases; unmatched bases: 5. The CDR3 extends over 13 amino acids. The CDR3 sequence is CASSGQDDYEQYF. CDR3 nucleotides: TGTGCCAGCAGCGGACAGGACGACTACGAGCAGTACTTC.

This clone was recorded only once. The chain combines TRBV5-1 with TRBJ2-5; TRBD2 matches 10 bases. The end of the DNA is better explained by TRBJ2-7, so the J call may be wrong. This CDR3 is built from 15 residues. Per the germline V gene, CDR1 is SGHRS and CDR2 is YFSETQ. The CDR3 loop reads CASRPTSGASYEQYF. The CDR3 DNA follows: TGCGCCAGCAGACCTACTAGCGGGGCCTCCTACGAGCAGTACTTC.

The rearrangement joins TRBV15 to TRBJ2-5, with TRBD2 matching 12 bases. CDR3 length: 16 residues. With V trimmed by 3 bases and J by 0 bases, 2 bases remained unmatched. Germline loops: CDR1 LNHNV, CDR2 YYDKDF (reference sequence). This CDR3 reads CATSSGLAGYQETQYF. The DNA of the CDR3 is TGTGCCACCAGCAGTGGACTAGCGGGATACCAAGAGACCCAGTACTTC.

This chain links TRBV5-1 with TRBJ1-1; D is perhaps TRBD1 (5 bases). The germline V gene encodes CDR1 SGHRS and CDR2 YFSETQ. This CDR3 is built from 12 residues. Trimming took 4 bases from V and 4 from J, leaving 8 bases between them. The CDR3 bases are TGCGCCAGCAGCGCTACAGGCACTGAAGCTTTCTTT. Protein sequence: CASSATGTEAFF.

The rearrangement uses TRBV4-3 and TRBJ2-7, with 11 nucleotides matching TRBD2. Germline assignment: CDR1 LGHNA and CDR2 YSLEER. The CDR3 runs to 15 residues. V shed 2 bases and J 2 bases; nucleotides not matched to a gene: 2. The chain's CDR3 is CASSQLAGGAYEQYF. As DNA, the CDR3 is TGCGCCAGCAGCCAACTAGCGGGAGGCGCCTACGAGCAGTACTTC.

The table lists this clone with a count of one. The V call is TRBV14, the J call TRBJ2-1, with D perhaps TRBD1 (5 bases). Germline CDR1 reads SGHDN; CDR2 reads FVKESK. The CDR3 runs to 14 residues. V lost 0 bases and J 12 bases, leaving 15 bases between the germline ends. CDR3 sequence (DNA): TGTGCCAGCAGCCAAGATGTTCTTAGGGGCTCGCAGTTCTTC. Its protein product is CASSQDVLRGSQFF.